One and the same sample provided the 17 T cell receptor beta chains below, sequenced in a study of T cell responses to AZD1222 COVID-19 vaccine. Produced via immunoSEQ multiplex PCR; TCRdb's table is partial and in-frame only. The sample includes 200,000 to 250,000 clones, approximately 94% of them seen just once. Sample: peripheral blood, taken 28 days after the second dose of the MenACWY control vaccine. All receptors come from an adult who received the MenACWY meningococcal vaccine as a control.

The J gene is TRBJ2-2, the V gene TRBV27; D possibly uses TRBD1 or TRBD2 (5 bases each). The CDR3 is 14 residues long. CDR1 is MNHEY, CDR2 SMNVEV, per germline (reference sequence). V was pared by 2 bases and J by 8 bases, with 12 bases between. DNA for the CDR3: TGTGCCAGCAGTTTAGTGAGGGGCGCGGGGGAGCTGTTTTTT. It encodes CASSLVRGAGELFF.

In this sample, this clone turned up once. This rearrangement joins TRBV6-5 to TRBJ2-3, with D possibly being TRBD2 (6 bases). Looked up from germline, CDR1 is MNHEY and CDR2 is SVGAGI. The CDR3 runs to 14 residues. Trimming left V 6 bases short and J 2 bases short, with 12 bases between. This CDR3 reads CASSGGINTDTQYF. The CDR3 coding sequence is TGTGCCAGCAGCGGCGGGATAAACACAGATACGCAGTATTTT.

The genes are TRBV30 and TRBJ1-1, with TRBD1 matching 7 bases. Germline values: CDR1 GTSNPN, CDR2 SVGIG (reference sequence). V lost 1 base, J lost 4 bases, and 6 bases stayed unmatched. CDR3 length: 14 amino acids. The chain's CDR3 is CAWSADRAATEAFF. The CDR3 DNA reads as TGTGCCTGGAGTGCCGACAGGGCTGCCACTGAAGCTTTCTTT.

The CDR3: CASSSLRGANYGYTF. Written as DNA, the CDR3 is TGTGCCAGCAGTTCGTTGCGGGGGGCGAACTATGGCTACACCTTC. This chain links TRBV28 with TRBJ1-2; weak D call: TRBD1 (6 bases). Germline V gene sequence: CDR1 MDHEN, CDR2 SYDVKM. This CDR3 contains 15 residues. The V end lost 4 bases, the J end lost 2 bases, and 14 bases lay between the germline ends.

V and J are TRBV15 and TRBJ2-1; 8 bases line up with TRBD2. After removal of 0 bases from V and 6 bases from J, the junction contained 10 bases not matched to a gene. CDR3 length: 17 residues. Germline V gene lookup returns CDR1 LNHNV and CDR2 YYDKDF (reference sequence). CDR3 loop: CATSRDGAGVAPNEQFF. CDR3 DNA: TGTGCCACCAGCAGAGACGGAGCGGGAGTAGCCCCCAATGAGCAGTTCTTC.

The chain joins TRBV19 to TRBJ1-5, with D perhaps matching TRBD1 (5 bases). The CDR3 has 16 residues. The ends were cut back, 3 bases at V and 6 bases at J, with 18 bases in the middle. Per the germline V gene, CDR1 is LNHDA and CDR2 is SQIVND (reference sequence). Here the CDR3 DNA reads TGTGCCAGTAGTATCACTTTAGGCAGGGTAACTCAGCCCCAGCATTTT. Encoded protein: CASSITLGRVTQPQHF. The complete variable domain, with remaining parts taken from reference TRBV19 and TRBJ1-5, reads DGGITQSPKYLFRKEGQNVTLSCEQNLNHDAMYWYRQDPGQGLRLIYYSQIVNDFQKGDIAEGYSVSREKKESFPLTVTSAQKNPTAFYLCASSITLGRVTQPQHFGDGTRLSIL.

Only one count was recorded for this clone. This chain connects TRBV19 to TRBJ2-3; tentatively, D is TRBD1 (6 bases). Trimming removed 4 bases at V and 4 bases at J, with 12 bases between. There are 14 residues in the CDR3. In germline, CDR1 is LNHDA, CDR2 SQIVND (reference sequence). The CDR3 coding sequence is TGTGCCAGTAGTAAACAGGGCCAGTCAGATACGCAGTATTTT. It is translated as CASSKQGQSDTQYF.

Turning to this clone: Other DNA variants within this sample encode the same CDR3. The chain couples TRBV7-9 to TRBJ2-2, with 7 bases identical to TRBD1. The germline V gene encodes CDR1 SEHNR and CDR2 FQNEAQ (reference sequence). Unmatched junction bases numbered 2, after V lost 1 base and J lost 3 bases. This CDR3 has 15 amino acids. The CDR3 is CASSLGQGDTGELFF. In DNA form, the CDR3 reads TGTGCCAGCAGCTTAGGACAGGGCGACACCGGGGAGCTGTTTTTT.

The chain recombines TRBV27 with TRBJ2-7; 7 bases fit TRBD2. With 3 bases clipped from V and 2 bases from J, the junction kept 7 bases outside the gene matches. CDR1 and CDR2 from the germline V gene are MNHEY and SMNVEV (reference sequence). The CDR3 has 15 amino acids. CDR3 in amino acids: CASSFRGSAAYEQYF. CDR3 nucleotide sequence: TGTGCCAGCAGTTTTCGCGGGAGTGCGGCCTACGAGCAGTACTTC.

The genes are TRBV9 and TRBJ1-1; unclear D gene. Trimming removed 0 bases from V and 0 bases from J, with 12 bases in between. CDR3 length equals 16 residues. Germline-derived CDR1 and CDR2 are SGDLS and YYNGEE. In DNA form, the CDR3 reads TGTGCCAGCAGCGTAGACCCCGAGCCCCTGAACACTGAAGCTTTCTTT. This sequence encodes CASSVDPEPLNTEAFF.

V is TRBV19 and J is TRBJ2-5; 7 nucleotides align to TRBD1. Trimming cost V 1 base and J 4 bases; bases outside gene matches: 9. CDR1 and CDR2 (germline): LNHDA, SQIVND (reference sequence). CDR3 length: 16 amino acids. CDR3 loop: CASSIVGTARGETQYF. CDR3 nucleotides: TGTGCCAGTAGTATAGTGGGGACAGCCCGCGGAGAGACCCAGTACTTC.

The gene calls are TRBV6-5 and TRBJ2-7; D may match TRBD1 or TRBD2 (5 bases each). The V end was cut by 6 bases, the J end by 0 bases, with 15 bases between. The CDR3 covers 15 residues. Germline CDR1 and CDR2: MNHEY and SVGAGI. CDR3 DNA: TGTGCCAGCAGGAGGGACCCCGGGAACTCCTACGAGCAGTACTTC. It specifies CASRRDPGNSYEQYF.

This chain joins TRBV4-1 and TRBJ1-4; D is ambiguous. V lost 1 base to trimming and J lost 8 bases, with 11 bases between them. The CDR3 consists of 14 residues. The germline gives CDR1 MGHRA, CDR2 YSYEKL. In DNA, the CDR3 is TGCGCCAGCAGCCAAGTGCAGGAGAGAGAAAAACTGTTTTTT. Translation gives CASSQVQEREKLFF.

The chain has TRBV3-1 (or the pseudogene TRBV3-2) and TRBJ2-1, with no clear D. The V and J ends lost 4 bases and 0 bases respectively, with 16 bases between them. The CDR3 is 17 amino acids. Germline V lookup: CDR1 LGHDT, CDR2 YNNKEL (reference sequence). CDR3 region: CASSPYRRGSSYNEQFF. As DNA, the CDR3 is TGTGCCAGCAGCCCATATAGGCGAGGAAGCTCCTACAATGAGCAGTTCTTC.

The chain employs TRBV7-2 and TRBJ2-7; D ambiguous. The CDR3 sequence is 17 residues long. Per the germline V gene, CDR1 is SGHTA and CDR2 is FQGNSA. The V end was cut by 1 base, the J end by 4 bases, with 20 bases between. The CDR3: CASSLGVVRLTHYEQYF. DNA of the CDR3: TGTGCCAGCAGCTTAGGAGTCGTTCGGCTAACCCATTACGAGCAGTACTTC.

The CDR3: CASSRAVSTDTQYF. The CDR3, as DNA: TGTGCCAGCAGCCGAGCAGTAAGCACAGATACGCAGTATTTT. This rearrangement joins TRBV27 to TRBJ2-3; D is undetermined. This CDR3 spans 14 amino acids. V lost 6 bases to trimming and J lost 0 bases, with 10 bases between them. From germline, CDR1 is MNHEY and CDR2 SMNVEV (reference sequence).

The chain couples TRBV4-1 to TRBJ2-7; D call uncertain. V dropped 1 base and J dropped 0 bases, with 10 bases sitting between them. Germline loops: CDR1 MGHRA, CDR2 YSYEKL. The CDR3 is 15 residues long. CDR3 in DNA: TGCGCCAGCAGCCAAGGACTTACGAGCTCCTACGAGCAGTACTTC. It specifies CASSQGLTSSYEQYF.